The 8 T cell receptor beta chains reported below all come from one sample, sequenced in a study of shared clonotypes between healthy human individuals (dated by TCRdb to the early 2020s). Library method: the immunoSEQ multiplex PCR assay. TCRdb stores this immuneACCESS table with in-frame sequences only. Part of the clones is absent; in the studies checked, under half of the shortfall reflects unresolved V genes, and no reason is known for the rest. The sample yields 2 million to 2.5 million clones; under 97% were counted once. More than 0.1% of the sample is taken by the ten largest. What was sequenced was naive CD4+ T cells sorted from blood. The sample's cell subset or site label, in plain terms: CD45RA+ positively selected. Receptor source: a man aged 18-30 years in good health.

For the CDR3, the DNA is TGTGCCAGCTCACCGGAGCGTACCGAAAACACCATATATTTT. Amino acid sequence: CASSPERTENTIYF. This chain uses TRBV18 with TRBJ1-3; D unclear. Germline assignment: CDR1 KGHSH and CDR2 LQKENI. The CDR3 contains 14 residues. Trimming took off 3 bases at V and 6 bases at J, with 12 bases between the two ends.

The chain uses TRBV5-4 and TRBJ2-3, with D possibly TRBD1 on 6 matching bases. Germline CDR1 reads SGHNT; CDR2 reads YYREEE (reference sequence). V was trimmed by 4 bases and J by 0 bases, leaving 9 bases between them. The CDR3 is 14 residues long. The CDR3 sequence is CASSQDRSTDTQYF. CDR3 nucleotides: TGTGCCAGCAGCCAGGACAGAAGCACAGATACGCAGTATTTT.

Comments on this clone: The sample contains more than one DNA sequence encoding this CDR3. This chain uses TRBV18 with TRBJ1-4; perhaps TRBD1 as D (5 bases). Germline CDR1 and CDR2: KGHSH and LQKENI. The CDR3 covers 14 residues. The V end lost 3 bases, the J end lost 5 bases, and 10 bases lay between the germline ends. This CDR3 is CASSPAGGNEKLFF. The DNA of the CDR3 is TGTGCCAGCTCACCGGCGGGGGGGAATGAAAAACTGTTTTTT.

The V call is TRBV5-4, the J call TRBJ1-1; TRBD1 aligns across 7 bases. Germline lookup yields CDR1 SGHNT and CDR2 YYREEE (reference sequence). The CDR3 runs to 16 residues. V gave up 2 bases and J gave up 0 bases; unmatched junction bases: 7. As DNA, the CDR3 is TGTGCCAGCAGCTTTACCGACAGGGCCATGAACACTGAAGCTTTCTTT. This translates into CASSFTDRAMNTEAFF.

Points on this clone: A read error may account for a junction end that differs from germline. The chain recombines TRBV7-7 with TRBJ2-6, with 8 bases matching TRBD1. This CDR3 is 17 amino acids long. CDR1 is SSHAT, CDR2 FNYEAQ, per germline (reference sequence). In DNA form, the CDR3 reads TGTGCTAGCAGCTCCGGACAGGGAGATTCTGGGGCCAACGTCCTGACTTTC. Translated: CASSSGQGDSGANVLTF.

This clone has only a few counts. CDR3 nucleotides: TGTGCCAGCAGTGAAAGGGCGCCACCCCTCCACTTT. Translated: CASSERAPPLHF. The gene calls are TRBV2 and TRBJ1-6; D gene unclear. Looked up from germline, CDR1 is SNHLY and CDR2 is FYNNEI. The CDR3 is 12 residues long. V was clipped by 2 bases and J by 11 bases, with 7 bases between them.

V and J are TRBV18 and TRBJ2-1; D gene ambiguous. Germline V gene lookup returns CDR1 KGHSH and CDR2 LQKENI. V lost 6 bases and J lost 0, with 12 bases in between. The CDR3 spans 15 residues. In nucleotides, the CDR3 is TGTGCCAGCTCTCAGACTGACGTCTCCTACAATGAGCAGTTCTTC. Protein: CASSQTDVSYNEQFF.

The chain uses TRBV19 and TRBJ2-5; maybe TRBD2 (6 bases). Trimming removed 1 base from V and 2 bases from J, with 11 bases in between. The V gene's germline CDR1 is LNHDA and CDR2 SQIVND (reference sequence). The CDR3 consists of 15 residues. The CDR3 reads CASSIVGGTQETQYF. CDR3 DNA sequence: TGTGCCAGTAGTATAGTGGGGGGTACGCAAGAGACCCAGTACTTC.